These 19 T cell receptor beta chains originate from one sample sequenced in a study of T cell repertoires in cytomegalovirus infection. Each CDR3 protein is one row after TCRdb ran MiXCR on the reads. The repertoire consists of about 160,000 distinct CDR3 sequences, with about 20% occurring once and the leading ten covering 20% to 30%. Which antigens these TCRs recognize remains unknown. The material was CD8+ T cells from cultured PBMCs, obtained from culture after CMV antigen stimulation. These receptors came from a human donor in good health (CMV status not recorded). Some clones in this sample may be carry-over from other donors' samples.

This clonotype has only a few counts. V and J are TRBV6-2 or TRBV6-3 and TRBJ1-5, with D unresolved. The V gene's germline CDR1 is MNHEY and CDR2 SVGEGT. The germline V and J ends were trimmed by 4 bases and 4 bases, with 11 bases remaining between them. This CDR3 has 14 amino acids. DNA for the CDR3: TGTGCCAGCAGTTCATGGACCGTTAATCAGCCCCAGCATTTT. This sequence encodes CASSSWTVNQPQHF.

V is TRBV7-6 and J is TRBJ2-7; 7 bases are shared with TRBD1. Germline V gene data show CDR1 as SGHVS and CDR2 as FNYEAQ. The CDR3 has 15 amino acids. The junction had 7 bases not matched to a gene; V was cut back by 3 bases and J by 2 bases. The CDR3 DNA reads as TGTGCCAGCAGCTTCACCCGGGACAGAACCTACGAGCAGTACTTC. This encodes CASSFTRDRTYEQYF.

V gene TRBV11-2 combines with J gene TRBJ2-1; D unclear. The V gene lost 0 bases and the J gene lost 9 bases, with 9 bases spanning the gap. The CDR3 runs 13 residues. Germline assignment: CDR1 SGHAT and CDR2 FQNNGV. CDR3 bases: TGTGCCAGCAGCTTAGATCGACTTGCTGAGCAGTTCTTC. Translation gives CASSLDRLAEQFF. Complete variable domain (other parts from reference TRBV11-2 and TRBJ2-1): EAGVAQSPRYKIIEKRQSVAFWCNPISGHATLYWYQQILGQGPKLLIQFQNNGVVDDSQLPKDRFSAERLKGVDSTLKIQPAKLEDSAVYLCASSLDRLAEQFFGPGTRLTVL.

This clonotype showed up just a few times. The J gene is TRBJ2-1, the V gene TRBV12-3 or TRBV12-4; D unclear. The CDR3 runs 13 residues. V dropped 8 bases and J dropped 3 bases, with 11 bases sitting between them. In nucleotides, the CDR3 is TGTGCCAGCTCCGAGTTTAGCTACAATGAGCAGTTCTTC. Amino acids: CASSEFSYNEQFF.

The chain is built from TRBV6-5 and TRBJ2-7; the match to TRBD1 covers 7 bases. This CDR3 is built from 14 residues. Germline V CDR1 and CDR2: MNHEY, SVGAGI. The ends lost 5 bases at V and 5 bases at J; junction bases unmatched: 9. The CDR3 is CASSNRGYVHEQYF. The CDR3 region has the DNA TGTGCCAGCAGTAACAGGGGATATGTACACGAGCAGTACTTC.

This clonotype was observed a handful of times. This rearrangement joins TRBV4-3 to TRBJ2-1; D ambiguous. The CDR3 runs to 16 residues. CDR1 LGHNA and CDR2 YSLEER come from the germline V gene. V gave up 1 base and J gave up 3 bases, with 13 bases separating them. The CDR3 region is CASSQAVGSIYNEQFF. Written as DNA, the CDR3 is TGCGCCAGCAGCCAAGCGGTTGGGTCTATCTACAATGAGCAGTTCTTC.

The V and J genes are TRBV2 and TRBJ2-7; 7 positions agree with TRBD1. J was trimmed by 6 bases and V by 8 bases; bases with no gene match: 7. The CDR3 totals 12 residues. In germline, CDR1 is SNHLY, CDR2 FYNNEI. This CDR3 is CASLGRGSEQYF. The DNA of the CDR3 is TGTGCCAGCCTAGGCAGGGGGAGCGAGCAGTACTTC. Looking up the rest from reference TRBV2 and TRBJ2-7 gives the full variable domain: EPEVTQTPSHQVTQMGQEVILRCVPISNHLYFYWYRQILGQKVEFLVSFYNNEISEKSEIFDDQFSVERPDGSNFTLKIRSTKLEDSAMYFCASLGRGSEQYFGPGTRLTVT.

This clonotype was observed a handful of times. This chain uses TRBV28 with TRBJ2-7; TRBD1 matches at 11 bases. Germline V lookup: CDR1 MDHEN, CDR2 SYDVKM. The CDR3 covers 14 residues. The V and J ends lost 6 bases and 6 bases, in that order; junction bases with no gene match: 7. The CDR3 is CASSPGQGAPEQYF. CDR3 DNA: TGTGCCAGCAGCCCCGGACAGGGGGCCCCCGAGCAGTACTTC.

This clonotype was seen a few times. The J gene is TRBJ1-3, the V gene TRBV20-1; tentatively, D is TRBD1 (5 bases). V lost 1 base and J lost 3, with 19 bases in between. CDR3 length equals 17 residues. Germline V lookup: CDR1 DFQATT, CDR2 SNEGSKA (reference sequence). CDR3 nucleotide sequence: TGCAGTGCTAGAGGGAGGGGCCACAGTACAATTGGAAACACCATATATTTT. Its protein product is CSARGRGHSTIGNTIYF.

This clonotype was detected a few times. This chain links TRBV6-1 with TRBJ2-3, with D hard to call. Germline V CDR1 and CDR2: MNHNS, SASEGT. V lost 1 base and J 5 bases, leaving 4 bases between the germline ends. This CDR3 is built from 12 residues. The CDR3 spells CASSEGLDTQYF. CDR3 in DNA: TGTGCCAGCAGTGAAGGGTTAGATACGCAGTATTTT.

This rearrangement joins TRBV27 to TRBJ2-4; no reliable D call. The CDR3 has 11 amino acids. The germline V gene has CDR1 MNHEY and CDR2 SMNVEV (reference sequence). Between the trimmed V and J ends, which lost 8 bases and 7 bases, there was a span of 9 bases. The CDR3 spells CASGKSNIQYF. The DNA for the CDR3 is TGTGCCAGCGGAAAGAGTAACATTCAGTACTTC.

The chain uses TRBV19 and TRBJ2-3; 11 nucleotides match TRBD2. CDR3 length equals 15 residues. The V gene's germline CDR1 is LNHDA and CDR2 SQIVND (reference sequence). V dropped 8 bases and J dropped 2; count of bases not matched to a gene: 6. The CDR3 reads CASGMTSGATDTQYF. The CDR3 coding sequence is TGTGCCAGTGGCATGACTAGCGGGGCCACAGATACGCAGTATTTT. The full variable domain, completed using reference TRBV19 and TRBJ2-3, is DGGITQSPKYLFRKEGQNVTLSCEQNLNHDAMYWYRQDPGQGLRLIYYSQIVNDFQKGDIAEGYSVSREKKESFPLTVTSAQKNPTAFYLCASGMTSGATDTQYFGPGTRLTVL.

The genes are TRBV4-1 and TRBJ2-2; tentative D call: TRBD2 (5 bases). The CDR3 covers 15 residues. V shed 1 base and J shed 5 bases, with 11 bases lying between them. The germline V gene has CDR1 MGHRA and CDR2 YSYEKL. CDR3 coding DNA: TGCGCCAGCAGCCAAGGTTTAGCGCTTACCGGGGAGCTGTTTTTT. It encodes CASSQGLALTGELFF.

The chain carries TRBV7-2 and TRBJ2-1; D is uncertain. Trimming took 0 bases from V and 7 from J, leaving 10 bases between them. Looked up from germline, CDR1 is SGHTA and CDR2 is FQGNSA. The CDR3 contains 14 residues. CDR3: CASSLALGWNEQFF. CDR3 nucleotide sequence: TGTGCCAGCAGCTTAGCGCTTGGGTGGAATGAGCAGTTCTTC.

This clonotype came up a few times. The V and J genes are TRBV7-2 and TRBJ1-6; a weak D match, TRBD1 (5 bases). In germline, CDR1 is SGHTA, CDR2 FQGNSA. CDR3 length equals 17 residues. V was trimmed by 1 base and J by 0 bases, leaving 10 bases between them. CDR3 nucleotide sequence: TGTGCCAGCAGCTTAGGTCACAGGAGCTCCTATAATTCACCCCTCCACTTT. Translating it yields CASSLGHRSSYNSPLHF.

The chain carries TRBV7-6 and TRBJ1-2; no clear D. The CDR3 has 15 residues. Looked up from germline, CDR1 is SGHVS and CDR2 is FNYEAQ. The germline V and J ends were trimmed by 5 bases and 0 bases, with 13 bases remaining between them. The CDR3 sequence: CASSPWTASNYGYTF. The DNA for the CDR3 is TGTGCCAGCAGCCCTTGGACGGCCTCTAACTATGGCTACACCTTC.

Only a few counts were recorded for this clonotype. V and J are TRBV6-5 and TRBJ2-7; 8 nucleotides agree with TRBD1. Germline V CDR1 and CDR2: MNHEY, SVGAGI. V trimming: 1 base; J trimming: 5 bases; junction bases outside the gene matches: 7. The CDR3 runs to 15 residues. The CDR3 reads CASSYLSGGRDEQYF. The CDR3, as DNA: TGTGCCAGCAGTTACTTATCAGGGGGCCGGGACGAGCAGTACTTC.

This clonotype turned up a few times. The chain is built from TRBV15 and TRBJ2-1; tentatively, D is TRBD2 (5 bases). The germline V gene has CDR1 LNHNV and CDR2 YYDKDF (reference sequence). The CDR3 has 16 residues. The V gene lost 2 bases and the J gene lost 1 base, with 12 bases spanning the gap. CDR3 coding DNA: TGTGCCACCAGCAGATACCCCGGGGAGTCCTACAATGAGCAGTTCTTC. Amino acid sequence: CATSRYPGESYNEQFF.

The CDR3 DNA is TGTGCCAGCACTATGACAGGGACGGGCAATCAGCCCCAGCATTTT. Protein product: CASTMTGTGNQPQHF. The rearrangement uses TRBV12-3 or TRBV12-4 and TRBJ1-5, with TRBD1 matching 7 bases. V lost 7 bases, J lost 2 bases, and 8 bases stayed unmatched. The CDR3 has 15 residues.